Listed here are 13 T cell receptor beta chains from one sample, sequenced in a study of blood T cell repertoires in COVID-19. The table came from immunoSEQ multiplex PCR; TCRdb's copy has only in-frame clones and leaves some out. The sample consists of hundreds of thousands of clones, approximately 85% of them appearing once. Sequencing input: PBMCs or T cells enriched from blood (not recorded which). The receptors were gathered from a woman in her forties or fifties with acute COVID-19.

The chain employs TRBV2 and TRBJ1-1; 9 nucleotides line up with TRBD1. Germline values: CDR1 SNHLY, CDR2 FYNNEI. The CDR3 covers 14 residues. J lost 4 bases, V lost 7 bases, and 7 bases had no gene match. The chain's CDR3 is CASITGGAGTEAFF. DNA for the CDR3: TGTGCCAGCATTACAGGGGGCGCGGGCACTGAAGCTTTCTTT.

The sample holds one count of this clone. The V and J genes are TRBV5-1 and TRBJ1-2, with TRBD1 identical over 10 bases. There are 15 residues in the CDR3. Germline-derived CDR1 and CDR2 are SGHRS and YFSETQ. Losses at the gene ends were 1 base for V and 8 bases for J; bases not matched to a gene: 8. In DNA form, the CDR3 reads TGCGCCAGCAGCTTGACGACAGGGGGCGGGGAGGGCTACACCTTC. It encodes CASSLTTGGGEGYTF.

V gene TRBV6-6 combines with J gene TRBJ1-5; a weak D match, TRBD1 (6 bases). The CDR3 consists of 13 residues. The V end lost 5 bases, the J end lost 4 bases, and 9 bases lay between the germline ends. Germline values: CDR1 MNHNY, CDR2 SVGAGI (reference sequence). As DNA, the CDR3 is TGTGCCAGCAGTCAGGACAGAAATCAGCCCCAGCATTTT. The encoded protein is CASSQDRNQPQHF.

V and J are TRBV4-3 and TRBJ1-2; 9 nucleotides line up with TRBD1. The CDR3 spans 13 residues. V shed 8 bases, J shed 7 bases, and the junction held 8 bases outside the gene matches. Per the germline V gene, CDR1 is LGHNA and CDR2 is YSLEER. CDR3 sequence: CASFPTGGGGYTF. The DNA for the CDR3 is TGCGCCAGCTTCCCGACAGGGGGAGGTGGCTACACCTTC.

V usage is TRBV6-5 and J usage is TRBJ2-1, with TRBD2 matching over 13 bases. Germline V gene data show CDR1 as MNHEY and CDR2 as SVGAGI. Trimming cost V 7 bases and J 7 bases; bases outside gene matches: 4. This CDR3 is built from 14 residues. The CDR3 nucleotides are TGTGCCAGCAAAACTAGCGGGGGGGTAAATGAGCAGTTCTTC. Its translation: CASKTSGGVNEQFF.

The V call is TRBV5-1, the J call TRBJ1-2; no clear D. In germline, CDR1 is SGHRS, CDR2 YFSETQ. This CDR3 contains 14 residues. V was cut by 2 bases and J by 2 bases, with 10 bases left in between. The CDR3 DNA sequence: TGCGCCAGCAGCTTATACAACAAGAACTATGGCTACACCTTC. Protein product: CASSLYNKNYGYTF.

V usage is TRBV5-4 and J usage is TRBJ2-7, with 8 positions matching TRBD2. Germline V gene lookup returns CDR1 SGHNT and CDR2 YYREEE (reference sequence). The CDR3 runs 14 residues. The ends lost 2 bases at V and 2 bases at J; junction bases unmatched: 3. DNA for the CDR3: TGTGCCAGCAGCTTCCACGGGGGGGCCTACGAGCAGTACTTC. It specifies CASSFHGGAYEQYF. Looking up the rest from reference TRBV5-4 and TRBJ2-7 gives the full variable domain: ETGVTQSPTHLIKTRGQQVTLRCSSQSGHNTVSWYQQALGQGPQFIFQYYREEENGRGNFPPRFSGLQFPNYSSELNVNALELDDSALYLCASSFHGGAYEQYFGPGTRLTVT.

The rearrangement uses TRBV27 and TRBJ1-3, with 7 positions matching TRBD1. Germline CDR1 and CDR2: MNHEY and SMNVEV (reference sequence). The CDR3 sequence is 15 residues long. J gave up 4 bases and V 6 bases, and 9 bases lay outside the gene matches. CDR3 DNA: TGTGCCAGCAGGTCAACAGGGGCTGGAGGAAACACCATATATTTT. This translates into CASRSTGAGGNTIYF.

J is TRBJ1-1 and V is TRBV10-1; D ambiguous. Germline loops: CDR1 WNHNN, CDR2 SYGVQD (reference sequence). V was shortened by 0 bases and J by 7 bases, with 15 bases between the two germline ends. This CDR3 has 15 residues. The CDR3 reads CASSESGLAGFEAFF. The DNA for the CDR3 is TGCGCCAGCAGTGAGTCTGGACTCGCGGGATTTGAAGCTTTCTTT.

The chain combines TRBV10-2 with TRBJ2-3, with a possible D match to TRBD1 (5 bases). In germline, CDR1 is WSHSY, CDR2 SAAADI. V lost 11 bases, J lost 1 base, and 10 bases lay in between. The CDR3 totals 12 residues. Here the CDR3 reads CAGQQGTDTQYF. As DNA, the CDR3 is TGCGCCGGGCAACAGGGCACAGATACGCAGTATTTT.

DNA for the CDR3: TGTGCCAGCAGCTTGGGCCGACAGACGGCTAACTATGGCTACACCTTC. Translation gives CASSLGRQTANYGYTF. J is TRBJ1-2 and V is TRBV5-4; D may be TRBD1 (5 bases). The V and J ends lost 0 bases and 0 bases respectively, with 12 bases between them. Germline values: CDR1 SGHNT, CDR2 YYREEE (reference sequence). This CDR3 spans 16 amino acids.

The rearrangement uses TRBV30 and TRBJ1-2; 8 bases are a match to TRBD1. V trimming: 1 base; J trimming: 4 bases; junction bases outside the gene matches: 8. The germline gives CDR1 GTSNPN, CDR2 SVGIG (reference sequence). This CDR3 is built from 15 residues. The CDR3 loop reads CAWSALGQGIYGYTF. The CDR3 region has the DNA TGTGCCTGGAGTGCGCTAGGACAGGGCATCTATGGCTACACCTTC.

CDR3 region: CASSSGQYYGYTF. The CDR3 DNA reads TGTGCCAGCAGTTCAGGACAGTACTATGGCTACACCTTC. V is TRBV27 and J is TRBJ1-2; a weak D match, TRBD1 (6 bases). The CDR3 length is 13 residues. V gave up 4 bases and J gave up 3 bases, with 9 bases separating them. Looked up from germline, CDR1 is MNHEY and CDR2 is SMNVEV (reference sequence).